The TCR beta chain described here comes from a study of blood T cell repertoires in COVID-19. Trimming stripped 3 bases from V and 4 bases from J, with 9 bases between. CDR1 is SEHNR, CDR2 FQNEAQ, per germline (reference sequence). The CDR3 is 14 residues long. The participants were between roughly 18 and 100 years old and came from 24 US areas. Generated by immunoSEQ multiplex PCR, the TCRdb table keeps only in-frame clones and is missing some. The sample shows fewer than 350,000 clones, around 90% of them seen only once. The sample taken for sequencing was PBMCs or T cells enriched from blood (not recorded which). The chain uses TRBV7-9 and TRBJ2-2, with D unclear. The sequence was collected from a woman aged 18 to 35 with acute COVID-19. CDR3 residues: CASSLLVGTGELFF. CDR3 nucleotides: TGTGCCAGCAGCTTGTTGGTCGGCACCGGGGAGCTGTTTTTT.